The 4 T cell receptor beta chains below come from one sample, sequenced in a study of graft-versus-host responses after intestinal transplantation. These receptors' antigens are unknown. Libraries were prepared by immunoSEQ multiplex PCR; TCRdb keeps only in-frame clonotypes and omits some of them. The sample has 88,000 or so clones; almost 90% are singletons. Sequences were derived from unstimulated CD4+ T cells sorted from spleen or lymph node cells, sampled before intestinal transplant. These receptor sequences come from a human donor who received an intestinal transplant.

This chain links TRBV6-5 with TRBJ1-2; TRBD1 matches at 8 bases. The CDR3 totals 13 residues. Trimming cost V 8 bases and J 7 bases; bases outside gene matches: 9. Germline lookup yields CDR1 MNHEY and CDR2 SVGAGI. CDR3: CASRTDRDSGYTF. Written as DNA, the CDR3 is TGTGCCAGCCGAACGGACAGGGACTCTGGCTACACCTTC.

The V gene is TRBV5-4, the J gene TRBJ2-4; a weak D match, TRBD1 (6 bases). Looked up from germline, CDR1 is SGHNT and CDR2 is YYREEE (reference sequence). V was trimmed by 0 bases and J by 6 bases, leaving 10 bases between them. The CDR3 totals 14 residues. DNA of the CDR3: TGTGCCAGCAGCTTGGATACCAGGGGAAACATTCAGTACTTC. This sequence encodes CASSLDTRGNIQYF.

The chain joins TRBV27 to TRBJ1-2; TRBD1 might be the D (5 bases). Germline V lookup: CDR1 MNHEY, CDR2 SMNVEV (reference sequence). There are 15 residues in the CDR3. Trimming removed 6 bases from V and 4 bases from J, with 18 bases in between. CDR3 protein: CASSLGRTNSYGYTF. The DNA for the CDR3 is TGTGCCAGCAGCCTGGGACGGACTAACAGCTATGGCTACACCTTC.

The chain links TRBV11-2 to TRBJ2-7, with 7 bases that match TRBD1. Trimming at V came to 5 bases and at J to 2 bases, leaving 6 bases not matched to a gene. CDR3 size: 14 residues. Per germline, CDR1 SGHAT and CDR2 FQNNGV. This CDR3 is CASSRRDSPYEQYF. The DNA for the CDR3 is TGTGCCAGCAGCCGCCGGGACAGCCCCTACGAGCAGTACTTC.